The 27 T cell receptor beta chains presented below share a single source sample, sequenced in a study of cytomegalovirus exposure and HLA in healthy donors. Primers included in the PCR were 60 Vbeta and 13 Jbeta primers. The table came from immunoSEQ multiplex PCR; TCRdb's copy has only in-frame clones and leaves some out. The repertoire holds 170,000 or so clones, about four fifths seen once, with 1% in the top ten. Input material: PBMCs. The receptors here all came from a woman aged 50 to 60 in good health and CMV-seropositive.

About this clone itself: Compared with germline, one end of the junction differs, possibly owing to a read error. This chain joins TRBV7-9 and TRBJ1-5; no clear D gene. CDR1 is SEHNR, CDR2 FQNEAQ, per germline (reference sequence). The CDR3 loop spans 12 amino acids. The CDR3 nucleotides read TGTTCCAGCAGCTTGGGAGGTCTGCCCCAGCATTTT. This encodes CSSSLGGLPQHF.

The chain employs TRBV10-3 and TRBJ2-7; 8 bases fit TRBD2. V gave up 3 bases and J gave up 3 bases; unmatched junction bases: 7. The CDR3 spans 15 residues. Germline assignment: CDR1 ENHRY and CDR2 SYGVKD. Written as DNA, the CDR3 is TGTGCCATCAGTGACCCCCAGCGGGGGAACTACGAGCAGTACTTC. The encoded protein is CAISDPQRGNYEQYF.

This clone appeared a few times. The chain joins TRBV7-2 to TRBJ1-5, with 9 bases identical to TRBD1. The CDR3 has 15 amino acids. Unmatched junction bases numbered 4, after V lost 1 base and J lost 6 bases. Germline loops: CDR1 SGHTA, CDR2 FQGNSA. CDR3 coding DNA: TGTGCCAGCAGCTTAGACAGGGGGCGCGGTCAGCCCCAGCATTTT. It is translated as CASSLDRGRGQPQHF.

The chain joins TRBV28 to TRBJ2-7; 10 bases are shared with TRBD1. The V and J ends lost 6 bases and 5 bases, in that order; junction bases with no gene match: 10. Germline V lookup: CDR1 MDHEN, CDR2 SYDVKM. This CDR3 contains 15 residues. This CDR3 reads CASRDPRTGGHEQYF. The CDR3 DNA follows: TGTGCCAGCAGGGACCCCCGGACAGGGGGACACGAGCAGTACTTC.

The chain employs TRBV7-3 and TRBJ2-1, with 10 positions matching TRBD2. The germline CDR1 and CDR2 sequences are SGHTA and FQGTGA. The CDR3 contains 20 residues. V was pared by 5 bases and J by 5 bases, with 21 bases of the junction left unmatched. This CDR3 reads CASSRGFEWASGRIDNEQFF. The CDR3 bases are TGTGCCAGCAGCCGAGGGTTCGAGTGGGCTAGCGGGAGAATCGACAATGAGCAGTTCTTC.

V usage is TRBV28 and J usage is TRBJ1-5; 12 positions match TRBD1. With V trimmed by 3 bases and J by 6 bases, 9 bases remained unmatched. Per germline, CDR1 MDHEN and CDR2 SYDVKM. This CDR3 region has 17 residues. The CDR3 DNA is TGTGCCAGCAGTTTGGCGGGACAGGGGGCTGCTCGTCAGCCCCAGCATTTT. This encodes CASSLAGQGAARQPQHF. The variable domain in full, completed from reference TRBV28 and TRBJ1-5, reads DVKVTQSSRYLVKRTGEKVFLECVQDMDHENMFWYRQDPGLGLRLIYFSYDVKMKEKGDIPEGYSVSREKKERFSLILESASTNQTSMYLCASSLAGQGAARQPQHFGDGTRLSIL.

The rearrangement links TRBV6-6 to TRBJ1-4; 11 positions match TRBD1. Looked up from germline, CDR1 is MNHNY and CDR2 is SVGAGI (reference sequence). V gave up 5 bases and J gave up 7 bases; unmatched junction bases: 9. This CDR3 has 16 amino acids. CDR3 sequence (DNA): TGTGCCAGCAGTCCGGCTACCGGACAGGGGGCTGAAAAACTGTTTTTT. It is translated as CASSPATGQGAEKLFF.

This chain joins TRBV9 and TRBJ2-1, with a weak D call TRBD1 (5 bases). V was clipped by 0 bases and J by 3 bases, with 7 bases between them. Germline lookup yields CDR1 SGDLS and CDR2 YYNGEE. The CDR3 is 14 amino acids. The CDR3 DNA sequence: TGTGCCAGCAGCGTAGACAGGATCTACAATGAGCAGTTCTTC. Its protein product is CASSVDRIYNEQFF.

The chain uses TRBV28 and TRBJ1-6; perhaps TRBD1 as D (6 bases). This CDR3 has 13 residues. V lost 8 bases and J lost 8, with 13 bases in between. CDR1 and CDR2 from the germline V gene are MDHEN and SYDVKM. The CDR3 protein is CASWGGLDSPLHF. The DNA for the CDR3 is TGTGCCAGCTGGGGGGGCCTGGATTCACCCCTCCACTTT.

The chain employs TRBV7-2 and TRBJ1-1; no clear D. Germline CDR1 is SGHTA and CDR2 is FQGNSA. This CDR3 is built from 15 residues. Trimming took 1 base from V and 0 from J, leaving 9 bases between them. This chain's CDR3 is CASSLVATMNTEAFF. DNA for the CDR3: TGTGCCAGCAGCTTAGTGGCCACCATGAACACTGAAGCTTTCTTT.

The chain links TRBV20-1 to TRBJ1-1, with 7 bases fitting TRBD1. CDR3 length equals 11 residues. V shed 7 bases, J shed 3 bases, and the junction held 2 bases outside the gene matches. Germline assignment: CDR1 DFQATT and CDR2 SNEGSKA (reference sequence). CDR3 DNA: TGCAGTGTACAGGGGCACACTGAAGCTTTCTTT. It yields the protein CSVQGHTEAFF.

The genes are TRBV5-4 and TRBJ2-5; a weak D match, TRBD1 (6 bases). Trimming pared 4 bases from V and 2 bases from J, leaving 12 bases between. The CDR3 consists of 14 residues. Looked up from germline, CDR1 is SGHNT and CDR2 is YYREEE (reference sequence). This chain's CDR3 is CASSLRDTQETQYF. The DNA of the CDR3 is TGTGCCAGCAGCCTACGGGACACTCAAGAGACCCAGTACTTC.

V usage is TRBV19 and J usage is TRBJ2-3, with D possibly matching TRBD1 (6 bases). V was shortened by 6 bases and J by 1 base, with 17 bases between the two germline ends. This CDR3 contains 16 residues. The germline V gene has CDR1 LNHDA and CDR2 SQIVND (reference sequence). The DNA of the CDR3 is TGTGCCAGTAGGACCATACAGGGTGTGGGCACAGATACGCAGTATTTT. It encodes CASRTIQGVGTDTQYF.

The chain links TRBV7-9 to TRBJ1-2; D gene unclear. The V gene lost 5 bases and the J gene lost 2 bases, with 15 bases spanning the gap. The CDR3 is 15 amino acids. Per the germline V gene, CDR1 is SEHNR and CDR2 is FQNEAQ (reference sequence). The CDR3 region has the DNA TGTGCCAGCAGCCCGGCGGGGAGGTCCAACTATGGCTACACCTTC. Translated, it gives CASSPAGRSNYGYTF.

The rearrangement joins TRBV15 to TRBJ1-4, with TRBD1 identical over 10 bases. Losses at the gene ends were 6 bases for V and 6 bases for J; bases not matched to a gene: 13. Germline lookup yields CDR1 LNHNV and CDR2 YYDKDF (reference sequence). The CDR3 length is 17 residues. This CDR3 reads CATRKGQGRVYDEKLFF. The DNA of the CDR3 is TGTGCCACCAGAAAGGGACAGGGGAGGGTATATGATGAAAAACTGTTTTTT.

The chain employs TRBV28 and TRBJ1-6; D call uncertain. Germline V gene lookup returns CDR1 MDHEN and CDR2 SYDVKM. This CDR3 spans 13 amino acids. Trimming pared 6 bases from V and 8 bases from J, leaving 11 bases between. The CDR3 DNA follows: TGTGCCAGCAGCCGGAGCGACGATTCACCCCTCCACTTT. This gives the protein CASSRSDDSPLHF.

This clone was recorded once. The chain recombines TRBV28 with TRBJ2-7; TRBD1 is a possible D gene (5 bases). Germline CDR1 MDHEN, CDR2 SYDVKM. This CDR3 is 14 amino acids long. Between the trimmed V and J ends, which lost 7 bases and 5 bases, there was a span of 18 bases. In nucleotides, the CDR3 is TGTGCCAGCACTCCGCTGGGGTTGACAGACGAGCAGTACTTC. Amino acid sequence: CASTPLGLTDEQYF.

The chain is built from TRBV6-6 and TRBJ1-1, with D possibly TRBD1 on 5 matching bases. This CDR3 is 14 amino acids long. V lost 6 bases to trimming and J lost 3 bases, with 14 bases between them. Germline V gives CDR1 MNHNY, CDR2 SVGAGI (reference sequence). CDR3: CASSSEGPYTEAFF. DNA of the CDR3: TGTGCCAGCAGCTCGGAGGGGCCCTACACTGAAGCTTTCTTT.

The V gene is TRBV5-5, the J gene TRBJ1-6; perhaps TRBD1 as D (6 bases). The V gene's germline CDR1 is SGHKS and CDR2 YYEKEE (reference sequence). Trimming shortened V by 6 bases and J by 10 bases, and 14 bases separated the two germline ends. The CDR3 has 13 amino acids. CDR3 sequence: CASITQGESPLHF. The CDR3, as DNA: TGTGCCAGCATCACACAGGGAGAATCACCCCTCCACTTT.

The CDR3 nucleotides read TGTGCCTCAGTAGGGCAGGGGTCAACCGGCTACACCTTC. It yields the protein CASVGQGSTGYTF. This chain uses TRBV4-2 with TRBJ1-2; maybe TRBD1 (6 bases). CDR3 size: 13 residues. Germline CDR1 reads LGHNA; CDR2 reads YNFKEQ. V shed 11 bases and J shed 8 bases, with 21 bases lying between them.

This chain connects TRBV10-3 to TRBJ2-7; D possibly corresponds to TRBD2 (5 bases). The CDR3 is 14 residues long. Germline V gene data show CDR1 as ENHRY and CDR2 as SYGVKD. V lost 2 bases, J lost 1 base, and 9 bases lay in between. Here the CDR3 DNA reads TGTGCCATCAGTGAGGGACGGGGATCCTACGAGCAGTACTTC. Residues: CAISEGRGSYEQYF.

To note about this clone: Other DNA sequences from this sample encode an identical CDR3 as well. The chain has TRBV28 and TRBJ1-2; a weak D match, TRBD1 (5 bases). In germline, CDR1 is MDHEN, CDR2 SYDVKM. V lost 3 bases and J lost 2, with 7 bases in between. The CDR3 is 13 amino acids. The CDR3 loop is CASSFGQNYGYTF. The CDR3 DNA follows: TGTGCCAGCAGTTTTGGACAAAACTATGGCTACACCTTC.

CDR3 nucleotide sequence: TGTGCCAGCAGCTCACAAAGAACAGGGGAGCGCTCCTACAATGAGCAGTTCTTC. Translation gives CASSSQRTGERSYNEQFF. This chain joins TRBV11-2 and TRBJ2-1; TRBD1 matches at 7 bases. The CDR3 has 18 residues. The junction had 12 bases not matched to a gene; V was cut back by 4 bases and J by 0 bases. In germline, CDR1 is SGHAT, CDR2 FQNNGV.

The rearrangement links TRBV4-3 to TRBJ1-2; 8 nucleotides match TRBD1. From germline, CDR1 is LGHNA and CDR2 YSLEER. The length of the CDR3 is 13 residues. Trimming took 3 bases from V and 4 from J; bases not matched to a gene: 1. The CDR3 protein is CASSQTGAYGYTF. The CDR3 DNA sequence: TGCGCCAGCAGCCAGACAGGGGCCTATGGCTACACCTTC.

The gene calls are TRBV19 and TRBJ2-6; TRBD1 aligns across 12 bases. This CDR3 region has 20 residues. Trimming cost V 3 bases and J 3 bases; bases outside gene matches: 12. Germline V gene data show CDR1 as LNHDA and CDR2 as SQIVND (reference sequence). The chain's CDR3 is CASSIRGPGQGASGANVLTF. The DNA for the CDR3 is TGTGCCAGTAGTATCCGAGGACCGGGACAGGGGGCGAGTGGGGCCAACGTCCTGACTTTC. The full variable domain, in which reference TRBV19 and TRBJ2-6 provide the parts outside the CDR3, is DGGITQSPKYLFRKEGQNVTLSCEQNLNHDAMYWYRQDPGQGLRLIYYSQIVNDFQKGDIAEGYSVSREKKESFPLTVTSAQKNPTAFYLCASSIRGPGQGASGANVLTFGAGSRLTVL.

On this clone: Relative to the germline gene, one junction end is altered; a read error may explain this. The chain links TRBV28 to TRBJ2-1; 7 bases agree with TRBD2. CDR3 length equals 13 residues. The germline gives CDR1 MDHEN, CDR2 SYDVKM. DNA of the CDR3: TGTGCCAGCACCGACCGGGACTACTATGAGCAGTTCTTC. It encodes CASTDRDYYEQFF. Supplemented by reference TRBV28 and TRBJ2-1, the full variable domain reads DVKVTQSSRYLVKRTGEKVFLECVQDMDHENMFWYRQDPGLGLRLIYFSYDVKMKEKGDIPEGYSVSREKKERFSLILESASTNQTSMYLCASTDRDYYEQFFGPGTRLTVL.

V usage is TRBV6-6 and J usage is TRBJ2-7, with a weak D call TRBD2 (7 bases). The CDR3 runs 14 residues. Germline values: CDR1 MNHNY, CDR2 SVGAGI (reference sequence). The germline V and J ends were trimmed by 5 bases and 6 bases, with 17 bases remaining between them. CDR3 bases: TGTGCCAGCAGTGGCAGGGAGGGGGTGGGCGAGCAGTACTTC. Amino acid sequence: CASSGREGVGEQYF.